This T cell receptor beta chain was sequenced for a study of OX40 agonist ivuxolimab in advanced cancers. This clone appeared once. Its antigen is not identified. In germline, CDR1 is LNHDA, CDR2 SQIVND (reference sequence). V was cut by 8 bases and J by 4 bases, with 15 bases left in between. There are 14 residues in the CDR3. Here immunoSEQ multiplex PCR was the method, and the copy in TCRdb shows in-frame clones only, minus some. The top ten hold 2% to 2.5% of the sample, which has 53,000 or so clones, about 78% seen once. Regarding the study as a whole: Among T cells, CD8+ cells averaged more expanded clones than CD4+ cells.

V is TRBV19 and J is TRBJ2-1, with a weak D call TRBD1 (6 bases). The source of this sequence is an adult with an advanced solid tumor such as melanoma, head and neck, liver or kidney cancer. Sequenced material: CD4+ or CD8+ T cells sorted from blood, taken in a trial of the OX40 agonist ivuxolimab. This CDR3 reads CASSPLDSYNEQFF. CDR3 nucleotide sequence: TGTGCCAGTTCTCCCCTGGACAGTTACAATGAGCAGTTCTTC.